The rows below give T cell receptor beta chains drawn from one sample of a study of cytomegalovirus exposure and HLA in healthy donors. Only in-frame clones appear in the TCRdb table, and some are missing; sequencing was by immunoSEQ multiplex PCR. The data hold 150,000 to 200,000 clones, with roughly 71% observed a single time. Sequences were obtained from PBMCs. These receptor sequences come from a girl aged 5 to 17 in good health and CMV-seronegative. Each CDR3 is given with its conserved first and last residue. Fields, in order: D gene, V gene, J gene, clone size, CDR3 protein, CDR3 DNA. A D gene is named only where the DNA matches it firmly. Size values are once, few and many counts, or a class for expanded clones, and some rows have none.

NA	TRBV6-5	TRBJ2-4	NA	CASSRGGEPREYF	TGTGCCAGCAGTAGGGGAGGAGAGCCCCGTGAGTACTTC
NA	TRBV21-1	TRBJ1-1	NA	CASRGMNTEAFF	TGTGCCAGCCGGGGGATGAACACTGAAGCTTTCTTT
NA	TRBV4-1	TRBJ1-2	NA	CASSQVGEGAYGYTF	TGCGCCAGCAGCCAAGTGGGAGAAGGTGCCTATGGCTACACCTTC
NA	TRBV7-9	TRBJ1-4	once	CASSRRTREEKLFF	TGTGCCAGCAGCCGAAGGACAAGGGAAGAAAAACTGTTTTTT
TRBD1	TRBV7-6	TRBJ2-5	NA	CASSPGTGLTETQYF	TGTGCCAGCAGCCCCGGGACAGGGTTAACGGAGACCCAGTACTTC
NA	TRBV7-9	TRBJ1-2	NA	CASSLTESYGYTF	TGTGCCAGCAGCTTAACAGAGAGCTATGGCTACACCTTC
NA	TRBV7-9	TRBJ1-4	NA	CASSVVEPGREKLFF	TGTGCCAGCAGCGTGGTGGAGCCCGGTAGGGAAAAACTGTTTTTT
TRBD2	TRBV7-9	TRBJ2-7	NA	CASSSIAGGRYEQYF	TGTGCCAGCAGCTCAATAGCGGGGGGCCGCTACGAGCAGTACTTC
TRBD1	TRBV19	TRBJ1-6	NA	CASEDRLNSPLHF	TGTGCCAGTGAGGACAGGTTAAATTCACCCCTCCACTTT
NA	TRBV14	TRBJ1-1	once	CASSQDPLDSWNTEAFF	TGTGCCAGCAGCCAAGACCCGTTGGACAGCTGGAACACTGAAGCTTTCTTT
TRBD1	TRBV2	TRBJ2-5	few	CASIRGLQETQYF	TGTGCCAGCATAAGGGGGCTACAAGAGACCCAGTACTTC
NA	TRBV28	TRBJ1-5	few	CASSLAVNQPQHF	TGTGCCAGCAGTTTAGCGGTAAATCAGCCCCAGCATTTT
NA	TRBV9	TRBJ2-1	NA	CASSVGATLSAQGEQFF	TGTGCCAGCAGCGTAGGAGCCACCTTATCGGCACAGGGTGAGCAGTTCTTC
TRBD2	TRBV4-1	TRBJ2-1	NA	CASSQRLGSGGPYNEQFF	TGCGCCAGCAGCCAAAGGTTGGGAAGCGGGGGACCGTACAATGAGCAGTTCTTC
TRBD2	TRBV9	TRBJ2-3	NA	CASSEGLAGSTQYF	TGTGCCAGCAGCGAGGGACTAGCGGGGAGTACGCAGTATTTT
NA	TRBV19	TRBJ1-5	NA	CASSIQDYSNQPQHF	TGTGCCAGTAGTATACAGGATTATAGCAATCAGCCCCAGCATTTT
TRBD2	TRBV7-9	TRBJ2-5	NA	CASSPGGTIRETQYF	TGTGCCAGCAGTCCAGGTGGGACTATAAGAGAGACCCAGTACTTC
NA	TRBV6-1	TRBJ2-7	NA	CASWGGRSYEQYF	TGTGCCAGCTGGGGGGGCAGGTCCTACGAGCAGTACTTC
TRBD1	TRBV5-4	TRBJ2-2	NA	CASSLGSLTGSTGELFF	TGTGCCAGCAGCCTGGGCTCATTGACAGGGAGCACCGGGGAGCTGTTTTTT
NA	TRBV5-1	TRBJ1-2	NA	CASSLEPGAGGYTF	TGCGCCAGCAGCTTGGAGCCAGGGGCCGGTGGCTACACCTTC
NA	TRBV2	TRBJ2-5	NA	CASHRDGETQYF	TGTGCCAGTCACAGGGATGGGGAGACCCAGTACTTC
NA	TRBV6-1	TRBJ1-4	NA	CASSEGGTNEKLFF	TGTGCCAGCAGTGAAGGTGGGACAAATGAAAAACTGTTTTTT
NA	TRBV7-2	TRBJ2-1	NA	CASTNQPGSSYNEQFF	TGTGCCAGCACCAACCAACCCGGTTCCTCCTACAATGAGCAGTTCTTC
NA	TRBV25-1	TRBJ2-7	few	CASGGTASYEQYF	TGTGCCAGCGGAGGGACAGCCTCCTACGAGCAGTACTTC
TRBD1	TRBV5-1	TRBJ2-3	few	CASSLVGQGSTDTQYF	TGCGCCAGCAGCTTGGTTGGACAGGGCTCCACAGATACGCAGTATTTT
TRBD2	TRBV9	TRBJ2-3	once	CASSVGLAGLTDTQYF	TGTGCCAGCAGCGTGGGACTAGCGGGGCTCACAGATACGCAGTATTTT
NA	TRBV5-1	TRBJ1-1	NA	CASRSSVALGAFF	TGCGCCAGCAGGTCTTCCGTAGCGTTGGGAGCTTTCTTT
TRBD2	TRBV7-8	TRBJ2-5	NA	CASSLAVGLAGGLQETQYF	TGTGCCAGCAGCTTAGCGGTGGGACTAGCGGGGGGCCTCCAAGAGACCCAGTACTTC
NA	TRBV4-1	TRBJ2-7	NA	CASSQDWADSTIYEQYF	TGCGCCAGCAGCCAAGATTGGGCAGACAGTACCATCTACGAGCAGTACTTC
NA	TRBV10-3	TRBJ1-6	NA	CAITDKETSPLHF	TGTGCCATCACCGATAAGGAGACTTCACCCCTCCACTTT
NA	TRBV30	TRBJ1-3	NA	CAWSADTSGNTIYF	TGTGCCTGGAGCGCGGACACCTCTGGAAACACCATATATTTT
TRBD1	TRBV7-7	TRBJ2-3	NA	CASSPLVGQNTDTQYF	TGTGCCAGCAGCCCTTTGGTGGGACAGAACACAGATACGCAGTATTTT
NA	TRBV10-2	TRBJ2-1	NA	CASSERPGSYNEQFF	TGCGCCAGCAGTGAGCGGCCTGGGAGCTACAATGAGCAGTTCTTC
TRBD2	TRBV30	TRBJ2-7	NA	CAWSVWAGGKTYEQYF	TGTGCCTGGAGCGTGTGGGCGGGGGGAAAAACCTACGAGCAGTACTTC
NA	TRBV5-1	TRBJ1-2	NA	CASSFSGDGYTF	TGCGCCAGCAGCTTCTCAGGGGATGGCTACACCTTC
NA	TRBV7-6	TRBJ2-5	once	CASSFSRGWRETQYF	TGTGCCAGCAGTTTCTCGCGGGGATGGCGAGAGACCCAGTACTTC
TRBD2	TRBV10-1	TRBJ2-2	NA	CASSYGLAGAGGELFF	TGCGCCAGCAGTTACGGACTAGCGGGAGCAGGCGGGGAGCTGTTTTTT
NA	TRBV29-1	TRBJ1-5	NA	CSVGDNASNQPQHF	TGCAGCGTTGGGGACAACGCTAGCAATCAGCCCCAGCATTTT
TRBD1	TRBV4-1	TRBJ2-7	NA	CASSHPGTVAYEQYF	TGCGCCAGCAGCCACCCAGGGACAGTAGCCTACGAGCAGTACTTC
NA	TRBV5-1	TRBJ2-7	NA	CASSFSRVGVLDEQYF	TGCGCCAGCAGCTTCTCTCGTGTAGGGGTTTTGGACGAGCAGTACTTC
NA	TRBV7-6	TRBJ2-3	NA	CASTQGGQLDTQYF	TGTGCCAGCACCCAGGGGGGCCAGTTAGATACGCAGTATTTT
TRBD2	TRBV11-2	TRBJ2-3	NA	CASSAGLAGGLGADTQYF	TGTGCCAGCAGCGCGGGACTAGCGGGGGGGTTGGGAGCAGATACGCAGTATTTT
TRBD2	TRBV25-1	TRBJ2-5	few	CASSIQRGGFGETQYF	TGTGCCAGCAGTATACAGCGGGGGGGCTTTGGAGAGACCCAGTACTTC
TRBD1	TRBV18	TRBJ1-1	NA	CASSQGQLNTEAFF	TGTGCCAGCTCCCAGGGACAGCTTAACACTGAAGCTTTCTTT
NA	TRBV29-1	TRBJ2-5	NA	CGARSFGRGQETQYF	TGCGGCGCCCGAAGTTTTGGCAGGGGTCAAGAGACCCAGTACTTC
TRBD1	TRBV18	TRBJ1-6	few	CASSPPAGQVNSPLHF	TGTGCCAGCTCACCACCGGCGGGACAGGTTAATTCACCCCTCCACTTT
TRBD1	TRBV19	TRBJ1-2	NA	CASSLISTGVVYGYTF	TGTGCCAGTAGTCTCATTTCGACAGGGGTCGTTTATGGCTACACCTTC
NA	TRBV19	TRBJ2-7	NA	CASSISNPRGSYEQYF	TGTGCCAGTAGTATCTCGAACCCAAGGGGCTCCTACGAGCAGTACTTC
TRBD2	TRBV5-1	TRBJ2-3	NA	CASSLGLPTDTQYF	TGCGCCAGCAGCCTGGGACTACCCACAGATACGCAGTATTTT
NA	TRBV7-9	TRBJ2-7	NA	CASCSVEGGYEQYF	TGTGCCAGCTGTAGCGTAGAGGGAGGCTACGAGCAGTACTTC
NA	TRBV2	TRBJ1-4	NA	CASSDSATNEKLFF	TGTGCCAGCAGTGACAGTGCAACTAATGAAAAACTGTTTTTT
NA	TRBV7-2	TRBJ2-6	NA	CASSLPLLAGANVLTF	TGTGCCAGCAGCTTACCCTTGCTAGCTGGGGCCAACGTCCTGACTTTC
TRBD2	TRBV6-6	TRBJ2-5	NA	CASSYSGGAETQYF	TGTGCCAGCAGTTACAGCGGGGGGGCGGAGACCCAGTACTTC
NA	TRBV19	TRBJ1-5	NA	CASSIEDSYSNQPQHF	TGTGCCAGTAGTATCGAGGACAGTTATAGCAATCAGCCCCAGCATTTT
TRBD2	TRBV4-1	TRBJ2-3	NA	CASSQDGGRGSTDTQYF	TGCGCCAGCAGCCAAGATGGTGGGCGGGGGAGCACAGATACGCAGTATTTT
NA	TRBV5-6	TRBJ1-4	NA	CASSFGGPGSEKLFF	TGTGCCAGCAGCTTCGGGGGACCCGGGTCGGAAAAACTGTTTTTT
TRBD1	TRBV15	TRBJ2-1	NA	CATGQGPYNEQFF	TGTGCCACAGGACAGGGCCCCTACAATGAGCAGTTCTTC
TRBD2	TRBV7-9	TRBJ2-1	NA	CASSLTSGGYNEQFF	TGTGCCAGCAGCTTAACTAGCGGGGGGTACAATGAGCAGTTCTTC